The clone carrying this T cell receptor (beta chain) has at least ten counts. This sample is drawn from a study of T cells in Graves' hyperthyroidism and ophthalmopathy. CDR3 length: 15 residues. Deletions cut 5 bases from V and 0 bases from J, with 16 bases between. Germline values: CDR1 DFQATT, CDR2 SNEGSKA (reference sequence). RNA transcripts served as the template for amplifying TCR beta CDR3 regions. The HTBI primer set drove a first-round RT-PCR of the TCR CDR3. TCRdb re-called the multiplex PCR reads through MiXCR, storing one row per CDR3 protein. Of approximately 330,000 distinct CDR3 sequences listed, roughly an eighth are singletons. Those patients with uncontrolled infection, other autoimmune disease, pregnancy or lactation were excluded.

The sample taken for sequencing was blood. The sequence came from a woman aged 40-49 years with Graves' ophthalmopathy. The gene calls are TRBV20-1 and TRBJ1-1, with D possibly matching TRBD1 (5 bases). DNA for the CDR3: TGCAGTGCTCCAAAGGCAGGGACCATGAACACTGAAGCTTTCTTT. This gives the protein CSAPKAGTMNTEAFF.